This T cell receptor (beta chain) was obtained from a study of shared clonotypes between healthy human individuals. The DNA input per sorted-subset replicate PCR was around 200 ng, corresponding to around 28,000 T cell genomes. Repertoires were generated with immunoSEQ multiplex PCR, while TCRdb's copy carries only in-frame clones and drops some. Altogether about 980,000 clones are present, approximately 80% being singletons, with the ten largest covering 1.5%. Comment on this clone: Its antigen is still unknown.

Trimming cost V 5 bases and J 4 bases, with 12 bases left between them. The CDR3 has 13 residues. Germline V gene lookup returns CDR1 SGHRS and CDR2 YFSETQ. Study results and caveats: At large depth, rarefaction still showed sorted-subset sequencing to be incomplete.

This receptor was identified in a young man in good health. V and J are TRBV5-1 and TRBJ1-2, with D unresolved. Sequenced input: memory CD4+ T cells sorted from blood. Subset specified: CD45RA-negative fraction. This CDR3 is CASSRMEGYGYTF. The CDR3, as DNA: TGCGCCAGCAGTAGAATGGAGGGCTATGGCTACACCTTC.